Presented here are 32 T cell receptor beta chains from one specimen sequenced in a study of tumor-infiltrating lymphocytes in primary liver carcinoma. The template, roughly 510 ng total RNA, yielded TCR beta cDNA made with a constant-region primer. Slightly modified ARM-PCR with three nested multiplex PCR rounds yielded TCR beta libraries. Two initial PCR rounds of approximately 10 cycles each paired TRBV1-TRBV30 forward primers with a C-beta reverse primer. TCRdb called the multiplex PCR reads again in MiXCR, with one record for every CDR3 protein. The table includes some 190,000 distinct CDR3 sequences, about 60% detected once. Extraction also yielded germline DNA, while blood RNA was obtained from unsorted whole blood. Sample: peripheral blood. The source of these receptors is a man between 35 and 55 years old with primary liver carcinoma and hepatitis B virus infection.

This chain connects TRBV12-3 or TRBV12-4 to TRBJ1-2; possibly TRBD1 for D (6 bases). The ends were cut back, 7 bases at V and 5 bases at J, with 23 bases in the middle. The length of the CDR3 is 16 residues. The CDR3 region is CASNFGRTGISYGYTF. In DNA form, the CDR3 reads TGTGCCAGCAATTTCGGACGTACAGGGATTTCTTATGGCTACACCTTC.

This sequence joins TRBV14 and TRBJ2-7, with unresolved D. The CDR3 covers 14 residues. V lost 5 bases, J lost 2 bases, and 13 bases lay in between. Germline CDR1 reads SGHDN; CDR2 reads FVKESK. CDR3 sequence reads: CASSAPWAPYEQYF. CDR3 DNA sequence: TGTGCCAGCAGCGCGCCCTGGGCACCCTACGAGCAGTACTTC.

On this clonotype itself: A read error is possible here, since a much larger clone lies one base away. The chain carries TRBV11-2 and TRBJ1-1; D is uncertain. CDR1 is SGHAT and CDR2 is FQNNGV in the germline V gene. The CDR3 extends over 14 amino acids. V lost 2 bases and J 8 bases, leaving 15 bases between the germline ends. The CDR3 DNA reads as TGTGCCAGCAGCTTATCCTACCCCCTCGGCGAAGCTTTCTTT. It codes for CASSLSYPLGEAFF.

The rearrangement uses TRBV29-1 and TRBJ1-2, with 7 bases that match TRBD1. V lost 7 bases, J lost 7 bases, and 9 bases stayed unmatched. Looked up from germline, CDR1 is SQVTM and CDR2 is ANQGSEA. The CDR3 totals 12 residues. The CDR3 loop is CSDSEGARGYTF. The CDR3 nucleotides read TGCAGCGATTCAGAGGGGGCGCGTGGCTACACCTTC. The variable domain in full, completed from reference TRBV29-1 and TRBJ1-2, reads SAVISQKPSRDICQRGTSLTIQCQVDSQVTMMFWYRQQPGQSLTLIATANQGSEATYESGFVIDKFPISRPNLTFSTLTVSNMSPEDSSIYLCSDSEGARGYTFGSGTRLTVV.

Regarding this clonotype: The junction differs from germline at one of its ends, possibly a read error. The rearrangement uses TRBV12-3 or TRBV12-4 and TRBJ2-1; 16 bases align to TRBD2. This CDR3 comprises 18 residues. The CDR3 here is CASSGGTSGRASYNEQLF. CDR3 bases: TGTGCCAGCAGTGGAGGGACTAGCGGGAGGGCCTCCTACAATGAGCAGCTCTTC.

The chain uses TRBV10-3 and TRBJ2-7; 7 bases agree with TRBD1. Germline V CDR1 and CDR2: ENHRY, SYGVKD. V dropped 4 bases and J dropped 5; count of bases not matched to a gene: 8. The CDR3 is 14 residues long. As DNA, the CDR3 is TGTGCCATCAGTGGAACAGGGGAAAGCGACGAGCAGTACTTC. Its translation is CAISGTGESDEQYF.

There are many counts of this clonotype. The genes are TRBV29-1 and TRBJ2-6; weak D call: TRBD1 (6 bases). V was shortened by 1 base and J by 4 bases, with 11 bases between the two germline ends. Germline V gene data show CDR1 as SQVTM and CDR2 as ANQGSEA. The CDR3 loop spans 15 amino acids. CDR3 sequence (DNA): TGCAGCGTTGAAGCCTCCGGGACAGGGGCCAACGTCCTGACTTTC. Amino acid sequence: CSVEASGTGANVLTF.

A word on this clonotype: This may stem from a read error, because a much larger clone lies one nucleotide away. V is TRBV29-1 and J is TRBJ2-5; D gene ambiguous. The CDR3 runs to 12 residues. Trimming took 5 bases from V and 6 from J, leaving 13 bases between them. CDR1 and CDR2 (germline): SQVTM, ANQGSEA. This chain's CDR3 is CSVSSGSKTQYF. CDR3 nucleotides: TGCAGCGTTTCTTCTGGGTCGAAGACCCAGTACTTC.

The chain has TRBV4-1 and TRBJ2-7, with 8 bases lining up with TRBD2. V was clipped by 3 bases and J by 5 bases; unmatched bases: 12. In germline, CDR1 is MGHRA, CDR2 YSYEKL. This CDR3 region has 16 residues. DNA for the CDR3: TGCGCCAGCAGCCACATTCTCGGGACTAGAGCCCACGAGCAGTACTTC. It codes for CASSHILGTRAHEQYF.

Concerning this clonotype: A much larger clone lies one base from this, so it may be a read error. The chain joins TRBV29-1 to TRBJ2-5, with D perhaps matching TRBD1 or TRBD2 (6 bases each). CDR1 SQVTM and CDR2 ANQGSEA come from the germline V gene. V was pared by 7 bases and J by 0 bases, with 18 bases between. The CDR3 is 15 amino acids. CDR3 nucleotide sequence: TGCAGCGCGGAGGGGGGCCACGTGTACCAAGAGACCCAGTACTTC. Encoded protein: CSAEGGHVYQETQYF.

The genes are TRBV4-1 and TRBJ2-2; D gene uncertain. This CDR3 region has 16 residues. Looked up from germline, CDR1 is MGHRA and CDR2 is YSYEKL. V gave up 0 bases and J gave up 4 bases, with 12 bases separating them. Here the CDR3 DNA reads TGCGCCAGCAGCCAAGAGTCTCCCTTTTCCACCGGGGAGCTGTTTTTT. Translated: CASSQESPFSTGELFF.

The chain combines TRBV5-4 with TRBJ2-1, with D possibly TRBD1 on 6 matching bases. This CDR3 comprises 15 residues. V gave up 2 bases and J gave up 4 bases, with 13 bases separating them. Germline V gene sequence: CDR1 SGHNT, CDR2 YYREEE (reference sequence). CDR3 DNA: TGTGCCAGCAGCTTACAGGGTGCCATGTACAATGAGCAGTTCTTC. Amino acids: CASSLQGAMYNEQFF.

The V and J genes are TRBV6-5 and TRBJ1-1; D gene unclear. The CDR3 loop spans 13 amino acids. Per the germline V gene, CDR1 is MNHEY and CDR2 is SVGAGI. V shed 6 bases and J shed 1 base, with 9 bases lying between them. The CDR3 loop is CASSGCGNTEAFF. CDR3 DNA sequence: TGTGCCAGCAGCGGGTGCGGGAACACTGAAGCTTTCTTT.

This clonotype came up once. The chain is built from TRBV28 and TRBJ2-3, with D possibly called TRBD1 or TRBD2 (6 bases each). The CDR3 loop spans 15 amino acids. V dropped 6 bases and J dropped 0 bases, with 13 bases sitting between them. Germline assignment: CDR1 MDHEN and CDR2 SYDVKM. The CDR3 DNA sequence: TGTGCCAGCAGCGAGACAGGAGGGAGCACAGATACGCAGTATTTT. Translation gives CASSETGGSTDTQYF.

In regard to this clonotype: A much larger clone lies one base from this, so it may be a read error. J is TRBJ2-1 and V is TRBV4-2; D is uncertain. Trimming took 4 bases from V and 3 from J, leaving 16 bases between them. The CDR3 contains 16 residues. Per germline, CDR1 LGHNA and CDR2 YNFKEQ. The CDR3 is CASSREARGGYNEQFF. CDR3 bases: TGTGCCAGCAGCCGAGAGGCCCGAGGCGGCTACAATGAGCAGTTCTTC.

This clonotype was observed many times. The chain joins TRBV11-3 to TRBJ2-1; perhaps TRBD2 as D (6 bases). Germline V gene data show CDR1 as SGHNT and CDR2 as YENEEA. CDR3 length equals 15 residues. V was pared by 5 bases and J by 0 bases, with 11 bases between. CDR3 in DNA: TGTGCCAGCAGCGTTAGCGGTAGCTCCTACAATGAGCAGTTCTTC. Protein sequence: CASSVSGSSYNEQFF.

V gene TRBV5-1 combines with J gene TRBJ1-1, with D possibly being TRBD1 (5 bases). The V gene lost 3 bases and the J gene lost 1 base, with 13 bases spanning the gap. Per germline, CDR1 SGHRS and CDR2 YFSETQ. The CDR3 has 15 amino acids. CDR3 protein: CASSYSSQGNTEAFF. CDR3 bases: TGCGCCAGCAGCTACTCATCCCAGGGGAACACTGAAGCTTTCTTT.

The chain joins TRBV29-1 to TRBJ2-2; D gene ambiguous. V was trimmed by 7 bases and J by 8 bases, leaving 8 bases between them. The germline gives CDR1 SQVTM, CDR2 ANQGSEA. The CDR3 totals 10 residues. The CDR3 DNA reads as TGCAGCGCGAGGCAGGGGGAGCTGTTTTTT. Amino acids: CSARQGELFF.

The rearrangement links TRBV6-5 to TRBJ2-2; 7 nucleotides match TRBD2. Looked up from germline, CDR1 is MNHEY and CDR2 is SVGAGI. This CDR3 has 19 residues. V was pared by 2 bases and J by 3 bases, with 15 bases of the junction left unmatched. CDR3 protein: CASSYPPQVGGRDTGELFF. The CDR3 region has the DNA TGTGCCAGCAGTTACCCCCCCCAAGTGGGAGGGCGGGACACCGGGGAGCTGTTTTTT.

V is TRBV28 and J is TRBJ2-7; D is perhaps TRBD2 (7 bases). V lost 7 bases and J 7 bases, leaving 20 bases between the germline ends. CDR1 and CDR2 (germline): MDHEN, SYDVKM. This CDR3 is built from 14 residues. For the CDR3, the DNA is TGTGCCAGCAACCCTCTTGGGGGGGGCCTAGAGCAGTACTTC. Translated, it gives CASNPLGGGLEQYF.

About this clonotype: A read error may be the cause here, since a much bigger clone is one base away. The rearrangement joins TRBV11-2 to TRBJ1-6, with 9 positions matching TRBD1. There are 14 residues in the CDR3. Germline assignment: CDR1 SGHAT and CDR2 FQNNGV. V dropped 4 bases and J dropped 12; count of bases not matched to a gene: 7. In DNA, the CDR3 is TGTGCCAGCAGCTACAGACAGGGGGTTTTACCCCTCCACTTT. This translates into CASSYRQGVLPLHF.

On this clonotype itself: In this CDR3 the conserved last residue, phenylalanine or tryptophan, is missing, so a read error is likely. J is TRBJ2-3 and V is TRBV6-1; 8 bases map to TRBD2. The V and J ends lost 3 bases and 1 base, in that order; junction bases with no gene match: 6. The V gene's germline CDR1 is MNHNS and CDR2 SASEGT. CDR3 size: 16 residues. The CDR3 DNA sequence: TGTGCCAGCAGTGACCCGGAGACTAGCGGCACAGATACGCAGTATTTA. It specifies CASSDPETSGTDTQYL.

Concerning this clonotype itself: With a much larger clone just one base away, this may be a read error. V and J are TRBV5-5 and TRBJ2-1; D remains unclear. The germline V gene has CDR1 SGHKS and CDR2 YYEKEE (reference sequence). The V gene lost 4 bases and the J gene lost 8 bases, with 13 bases spanning the gap. The CDR3 consists of 13 residues. The CDR3, as DNA: TGTGCCAGCAGCACCGATGGGATGGATGAGCAGTTCTTC. Its protein is CASSTDGMDEQFF.

Notes on this clonotype: A much larger clone differs by one base, so this may be a read error. Since no conserved phenylalanine or tryptophan closes the CDR3, a read error is the likely cause. The gene calls are TRBV10-2 and TRBJ2-2, with 9 bases matching TRBD1. J gave up 7 bases and V 5 bases, and 11 bases lay outside the gene matches. Germline V lookup: CDR1 WSHSY, CDR2 SAAADI. CDR3 length: 16 amino acids. CDR3 DNA sequence: TGCGCCAGCAGTTATCAGACAGGGGGGTACGACGGGGAGCTGTTTTCT. This codes for CASSYQTGGYDGELFS.

The table lists this clonotype with a few counts. This chain uses TRBV6-5 with TRBJ1-5; 12 bases are shared with TRBD1. With 8 bases clipped from V and 5 bases from J, the junction kept 13 bases outside the gene matches. Germline V lookup: CDR1 MNHEY, CDR2 SVGAGI. The CDR3 runs 17 residues. Here the CDR3 DNA reads TGTGCCAGCTCAGGACTGGGGACAGGGGGCTTGTATCAGCCCCAGCATTTT. Residues: CASSGLGTGGLYQPQHF.

The chain carries TRBV5-1 and TRBJ2-3; 10 nucleotides align to TRBD2. V trimming: 2 bases; J trimming: 0 bases; junction bases outside the gene matches: 0. Germline V lookup: CDR1 SGHRS, CDR2 YFSETQ. The CDR3 is 15 residues long. This CDR3 is CASSFSGRSTDTQYF. CDR3 DNA sequence: TGCGCCAGCAGCTTTAGCGGGAGGAGCACAGATACGCAGTATTTT.

Concerning this clonotype: A much larger clone differs by one base, so this may be a read error. This rearrangement joins TRBV10-3 to TRBJ2-6; D possibly corresponds to TRBD1 (7 bases). CDR1 and CDR2 (germline): ENHRY, SYGVKD. The CDR3 spans 17 residues. V lost 6 bases and J 0 bases, leaving 15 bases between the germline ends. The CDR3 is CAIRAGQSDSGANVLTF. DNA for the CDR3: TGTGCCATCAGGGCGGGACAGTCGGACTCTGGGGCCAACGTCCTGACTTTC.

This clonotype was counted ten times or more. The chain has TRBV11-3 and TRBJ2-1; D is undetermined. This CDR3 spans 14 amino acids. Germline V CDR1 and CDR2: SGHNT, YENEEA. V lost 1 base, J lost 5 bases, and 9 bases lay in between. The CDR3 loop reads CASSLVGANNEQFF. The CDR3 DNA is TGTGCCAGCAGCTTAGTTGGCGCCAACAATGAGCAGTTCTTC.

The J gene is TRBJ2-1, the V gene TRBV5-6; D is unresolved. This CDR3 is built from 12 residues. Germline loops: CDR1 SGHDT, CDR2 YYEEEE. Trimming shortened V by 6 bases and J by 12 bases, and 16 bases separated the two germline ends. The CDR3 nucleotides read TGTGCCAGCACCCTACAGACAAGCGTGCAGTTCTTC. Its protein product is CASTLQTSVQFF.

Concerning this clonotype itself: One end of the junction fails to match germline, which may point to a read error. Written as DNA, the CDR3 is TGTGCAAGCAGGAGCGGCTACTCCTACAATGGGCAGTTCTTC. Translating gives CASRSGYSYNGQFF. The chain is built from TRBV6-6 and TRBJ2-1; D might be TRBD2 (5 bases). The CDR3 has 14 residues. Germline lookup yields CDR1 MNHNY and CDR2 SVGAGI (reference sequence).

A note on this clonotype: The conserved phenylalanine or tryptophan normally closing the CDR3 is absent here, so this likely arose from a read error. The chain carries TRBV6-5 and TRBJ2-5; no reliable D call. Germline-derived CDR1 and CDR2 are MNHEY and SVGAGI. The CDR3 extends over 11 amino acids. The CDR3 is CVSSYAETQYL. CDR3 bases: TGTGTCAGCAGTTACGCGGAGACCCAGTACCTC.

This clonotype was observed a few times. An end of the junction does not agree with germline; a read error may underlie this. V and J are TRBV29-1 and TRBJ2-2; 8 nucleotides agree with TRBD2. The length of the CDR3 is 17 residues. CDR1 SQVTM and CDR2 ANQGSEA come from the germline V gene. CDR3 bases: TGCAGCGTTGTAGGCAGCGGGAGTTCTCCGAACACCGGGAAGCTGTTTTTT. It translates to CSVVGSGSSPNTGKLFF.